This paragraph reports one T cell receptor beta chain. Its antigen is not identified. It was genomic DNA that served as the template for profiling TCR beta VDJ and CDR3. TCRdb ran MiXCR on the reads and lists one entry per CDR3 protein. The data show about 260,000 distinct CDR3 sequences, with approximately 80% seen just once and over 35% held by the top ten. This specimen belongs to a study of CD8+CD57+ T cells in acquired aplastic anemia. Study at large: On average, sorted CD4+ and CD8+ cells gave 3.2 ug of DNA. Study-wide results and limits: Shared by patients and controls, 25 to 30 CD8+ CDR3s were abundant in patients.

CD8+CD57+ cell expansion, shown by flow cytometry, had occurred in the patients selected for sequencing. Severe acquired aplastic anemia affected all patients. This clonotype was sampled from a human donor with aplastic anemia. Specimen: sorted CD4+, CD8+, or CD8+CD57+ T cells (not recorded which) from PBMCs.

The CDR3 sequence: CASSVEEGTTEASLHF. In DNA, the CDR3 is TGTGCCAGCAGCGTGGAGGAGGGGACCACTGAAGCTTCCCTCCACTTT. J is TRBJ1-6 and V is TRBV9; D is perhaps TRBD1 (5 bases). The V gene lost 2 bases and the J gene lost 14 bases, with 23 bases spanning the gap. The CDR3 is 16 amino acids. Germline V gene sequence: CDR1 SGDLS, CDR2 YYNGEE.